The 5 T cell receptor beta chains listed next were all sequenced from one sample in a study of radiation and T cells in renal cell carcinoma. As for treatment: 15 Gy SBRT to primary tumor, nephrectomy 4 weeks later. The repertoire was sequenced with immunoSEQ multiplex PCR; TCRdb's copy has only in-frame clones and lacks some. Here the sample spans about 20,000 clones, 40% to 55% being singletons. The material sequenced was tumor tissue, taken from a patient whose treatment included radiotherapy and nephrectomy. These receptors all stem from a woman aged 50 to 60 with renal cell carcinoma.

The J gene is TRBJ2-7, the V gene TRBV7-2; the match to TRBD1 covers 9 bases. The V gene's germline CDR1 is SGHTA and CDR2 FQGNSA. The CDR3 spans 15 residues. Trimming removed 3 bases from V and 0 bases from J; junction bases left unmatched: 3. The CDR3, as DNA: TGTGCCAGCAGCTTGGACAGGGGATCCTCCTACGAGCAGTACTTC. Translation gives CASSLDRGSSYEQYF.

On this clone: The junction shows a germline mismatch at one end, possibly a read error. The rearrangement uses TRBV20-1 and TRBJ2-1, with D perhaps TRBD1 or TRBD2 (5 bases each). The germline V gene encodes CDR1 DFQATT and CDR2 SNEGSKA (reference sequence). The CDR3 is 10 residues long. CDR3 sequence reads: CSAREGVPIF. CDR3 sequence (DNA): TGCAGTGCTAGAGAGGGGGTTCCTATCTTC.

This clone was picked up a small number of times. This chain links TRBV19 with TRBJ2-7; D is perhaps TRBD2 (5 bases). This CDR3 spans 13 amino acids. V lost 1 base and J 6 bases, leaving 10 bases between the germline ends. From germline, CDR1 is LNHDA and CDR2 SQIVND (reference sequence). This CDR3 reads CASSIGVATEQYF. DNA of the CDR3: TGTGCCAGTAGTATAGGGGTAGCGACCGAGCAGTACTTC.

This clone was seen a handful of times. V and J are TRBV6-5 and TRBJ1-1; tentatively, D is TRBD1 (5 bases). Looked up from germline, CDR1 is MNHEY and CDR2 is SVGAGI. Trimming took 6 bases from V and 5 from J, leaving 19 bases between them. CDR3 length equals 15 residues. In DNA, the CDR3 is TGTGCCAGCAGCAAACGAGGGGCCCGCGGGACTGAAGCTTTCTTT. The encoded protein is CASSKRGARGTEAFF.

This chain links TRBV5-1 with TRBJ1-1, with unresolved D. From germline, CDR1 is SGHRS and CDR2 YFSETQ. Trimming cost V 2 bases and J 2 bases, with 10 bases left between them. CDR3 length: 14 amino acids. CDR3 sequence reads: CASSLLTGNTEAFF. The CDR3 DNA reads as TGCGCCAGCAGCTTACTCACGGGCAACACTGAAGCTTTCTTT.